Below are 8 T cell receptor beta chains sequenced from a single sample in a study of blood T cell repertoires in COVID-19. Sequencing used immunoSEQ multiplex PCR; TCRdb keeps in-frame clones, though not all of them. This table has roughly 28,000 clones, approximately 90% appearing once. The sequencing sample was made of peripheral blood. The receptors were gathered from a human donor in a cohort sampled during active COVID-19.

The rearrangement joins TRBV6-5 to TRBJ2-5; TRBD1 is a possible D gene (6 bases). The CDR3 runs to 13 residues. The germline V gene encodes CDR1 MNHEY and CDR2 SVGAGI. Trimming shortened V by 6 bases and J by 3 bases, and 11 bases separated the two germline ends. CDR3: CASRGAGEETQYF. The DNA of the CDR3 is TGTGCCAGCAGGGGGGCCGGAGAAGAGACCCAGTACTTC.

The gene calls are TRBV6-1 and TRBJ2-7, with D hard to call. Germline assignment: CDR1 MNHNS and CDR2 SASEGT. The CDR3 is 16 residues long. Trimming pared 0 bases from V and 0 bases from J, leaving 12 bases between. CDR3 protein: CASSEAWAVRSYEQYF. In DNA form, the CDR3 reads TGTGCCAGCAGTGAAGCCTGGGCAGTCCGCTCCTACGAGCAGTACTTC.

The CDR3 DNA sequence: TGTGCCAGCAGCTTAGCCTCCGGGACAGGGTCTTTTTCGGATGGCTACACCTTC. It translates to CASSLASGTGSFSDGYTF. J is TRBJ1-2 and V is TRBV11-1; 9 bases line up with TRBD1. Germline assignment: CDR1 SGHAT and CDR2 FQDESV (reference sequence). After removal of 0 bases from V and 6 bases from J, the junction contained 14 bases not matched to a gene. The CDR3 totals 18 residues.

This clone appeared a single time. This chain joins TRBV7-2 and TRBJ1-5; no definite D call. Germline CDR1 SGHTA, CDR2 FQGNSA. Trimming left V 3 bases short and J 1 base short, with 10 bases between. The CDR3 has 15 amino acids. The CDR3 DNA follows: TGTGCCAGCAGCTTTACAGCTTCAAGCAATCAGCCCCAGCATTTT. Protein product: CASSFTASSNQPQHF.

The chain joins TRBV6-5 to TRBJ1-5; D possibly corresponds to TRBD1 (6 bases). V lost 8 bases and J 4 bases, leaving 15 bases between the germline ends. This CDR3 contains 14 residues. Germline V gives CDR1 MNHEY, CDR2 SVGAGI. CDR3 sequence: CASQSGQGNQPQHF. DNA for the CDR3: TGTGCCAGCCAGTCGGGGCAGGGGAATCAGCCCCAGCATTTT.

This clone was observed once. The chain has TRBV25-1 and TRBJ1-6, with D possibly matching TRBD1 (5 bases). The CDR3 has 14 residues. CDR1 MGHDK and CDR2 SYGVNS come from the germline V gene. Trimming left V 6 bases short and J 8 bases short, with 14 bases between. The CDR3 loop reads CASSSRVPDSPLHF. In nucleotides, the CDR3 is TGTGCCAGCAGCAGCAGGGTTCCCGATTCACCCCTCCACTTT.

The chain carries TRBV2 and TRBJ1-1; D not certain. Between the trimmed V and J ends, which lost 6 bases and 8 bases, there was a span of 13 bases. In germline, CDR1 is SNHLY, CDR2 FYNNEI. The CDR3 covers 12 residues. CDR3 bases: TGTGCCAGCAGCCTCTTACGGAGGGAAGCTTTCTTT. The encoded protein is CASSLLRREAFF.

This sequence joins TRBV10-2 and TRBJ2-3, with a tentative D call TRBD1 (5 bases). Germline CDR1 WSHSY, CDR2 SAAADI. The CDR3 runs to 15 residues. Deletions cut 8 bases from V and 0 bases from J, with 15 bases between. CDR3 amino acids: CASGEQGSSTDTQYF. CDR3 coding DNA: TGCGCCAGCGGCGAGCAGGGCTCTAGCACAGATACGCAGTATTTT.